These 21 T cell receptor beta chains were all obtained from the same sample, sequenced in a study of blood T cell repertoires in COVID-19. Produced via immunoSEQ multiplex PCR; TCRdb's table is partial and in-frame only. The data hold under 200,000 clones, with over 70% observed a single time. Sample: peripheral blood. Every receptor here comes from a woman aged 55-75 years with acute or convalescent COVID-19.

The chain has TRBV5-6 and TRBJ1-4; maybe TRBD1 (6 bases). In germline, CDR1 is SGHDT, CDR2 YYEEEE. V lost 2 bases, J lost 5 bases, and 16 bases lay in between. There are 16 residues in the CDR3. The CDR3 here is CASSFRLGRGNEKLFF. CDR3 DNA: TGTGCCAGCAGCTTCCGGTTAGGCAGGGGCAATGAAAAACTGTTTTTT.

This chain joins TRBV28 and TRBJ1-2; D unclear. CDR1 and CDR2 (germline): MDHEN, SYDVKM. The V end lost 5 bases, the J end lost 5 bases, and 9 bases lay between the germline ends. The CDR3 runs to 12 residues. CDR3 DNA: TGTGCCAGCAGTGTTACGAGTTATGGCTACACCTTC. Amino acid sequence: CASSVTSYGYTF.

This chain links TRBV16 with TRBJ1-2; TRBD1 agrees at 7 bases. From germline, CDR1 is KGHSY and CDR2 FQNENV. V lost 2 bases to trimming and J lost 4 bases; unmatched junction nucleotides: 7. The CDR3 has 15 residues. CDR3 residues: CASSQLRDSPYGYTF. CDR3 DNA sequence: TGTGCCAGCAGCCAACTCCGGGACAGCCCCTATGGCTACACCTTC.

The V call is TRBV2, the J call TRBJ2-5; TRBD2 matches 11 bases. This CDR3 contains 15 residues. Looked up from germline, CDR1 is SNHLY and CDR2 is FYNNEI. V dropped 7 bases and J dropped 3; count of bases not matched to a gene: 7. CDR3 sequence (DNA): TGTGCCAGCACTGGTAGCGGGGGGGCAAAAGAGACCCAGTACTTC. Residues: CASTGSGGAKETQYF.

The rearrangement joins TRBV2 to TRBJ2-2; 8 nucleotides agree with TRBD1. The CDR3 consists of 13 residues. Germline V gene lookup returns CDR1 SNHLY and CDR2 FYNNEI. Losses at the gene ends were 7 bases for V and 7 bases for J; bases not matched to a gene: 5. DNA for the CDR3: TGTGCCAGCAACACAGGGGGGTACGGGGAGCTGTTTTTT. Protein product: CASNTGGYGELFF. The entire variable domain, with the rest obtained from reference TRBV2 and TRBJ2-2, is as follows: EPEVTQTPSHQVTQMGQEVILRCVPISNHLYFYWYRQILGQKVEFLVSFYNNEISEKSEIFDDQFSVERPDGSNFTLKIRSTKLEDSAMYFCASNTGGYGELFFGEGSRLTVL.

This clone came up a few times. This rearrangement joins TRBV5-1 to TRBJ1-5, with TRBD1 matching 9 bases. CDR3 length: 16 amino acids. V trimming: 8 bases; J trimming: 1 base; junction bases outside the gene matches: 10. Germline CDR1 and CDR2: SGHRS and YFSETQ. DNA for the CDR3: TGCGCCAGAATACTCAAGGACAGGGGAAGCAATCAGCCCCAGCATTTT. The encoded protein is CARILKDRGSNQPQHF.

This rearrangement joins TRBV4-3 to TRBJ2-1, with D possibly being TRBD2 (6 bases). The CDR3 has 15 amino acids. Trimming stripped 0 bases from V and 3 bases from J, with 9 bases between. Germline V CDR1 and CDR2: LGHNA, YSLEER. The CDR3 nucleotides are TGCGCCAGCAGCCAAGATGGGGGGTTCTACAATGAGCAGTTCTTC. Amino acids: CASSQDGGFYNEQFF.

The chain is built from TRBV28 and TRBJ1-4; D might be TRBD1 (5 bases). Trimming left V 11 bases short and J 8 bases short, with 27 bases between. The CDR3 has 16 residues. Per germline, CDR1 MDHEN and CDR2 SYDVKM. In nucleotides, the CDR3 is TGTGCCGTCAGGGAGCGCGGAGGGGCGGGGGGAGAAAAACTGTTTTTT. Translation: CAVRERGGAGGEKLFF.

V gene TRBV6-2 or TRBV6-3 combines with J gene TRBJ2-2, with a weak D call TRBD2 (6 bases). Germline V gives CDR1 MNHEY, CDR2 SVGEGT. CDR3 length: 15 residues. Trimming removed 2 bases from V and 3 bases from J, with 10 bases in between. This CDR3 reads CASSYGGRYTGELFF. CDR3 sequence (DNA): TGTGCCAGCAGTTACGGTGGGAGGTACACCGGGGAGCTGTTTTTT.

The chain carries TRBV28 and TRBJ2-7; TRBD2 matches at 8 bases. The ends lost 7 bases at V and 2 bases at J; junction bases unmatched: 4. The CDR3 is 13 amino acids. Looked up from germline, CDR1 is MDHEN and CDR2 is SYDVKM. This CDR3 reads CASISGGTYEQYF. The CDR3 nucleotides read TGTGCCAGCATATCGGGGGGGACCTACGAGCAGTACTTC.

This clone appeared a single time. CDR3 sequence (DNA): TGTGCCAGCAGCGTAGACACGGGCTGGAGGATTCAGTACTTC. The encoded protein is CASSVDTGWRIQYF. The chain links TRBV9 to TRBJ2-4; perhaps TRBD2 as D (5 bases). Germline CDR1 reads SGDLS; CDR2 reads YYNGEE. This CDR3 region has 14 residues. Between the trimmed V and J ends, which lost 0 bases and 10 bases, there was a span of 14 bases. The full variable domain, in which reference TRBV9 and TRBJ2-4 provide the parts outside the CDR3, is DSGVTQTPKHLITATGQRVTLRCSPRSGDLSVYWYQQSLDQGLQFLIQYYNGEERAKGNILERFSAQQFPDLHSELNLSSLELGDSALYFCASSVDTGWRIQYFGAGTRLSVL.

The chain combines TRBV6-5 with TRBJ1-1; D perhaps matches TRBD1 (5 bases). Germline assignment: CDR1 MNHEY and CDR2 SVGAGI. The CDR3 extends over 14 amino acids. The V gene lost 2 bases and the J gene lost 3 bases, with 10 bases spanning the gap. The CDR3 sequence is CASSYKGRDTEAFF. CDR3 nucleotide sequence: TGTGCCAGCAGTTACAAGGGGAGGGACACTGAAGCTTTCTTT.

V and J are TRBV5-5 and TRBJ1-1; D is undetermined. Trimming pared 0 bases from V and 8 bases from J, leaving 17 bases between. Germline V gives CDR1 SGHKS, CDR2 YYEKEE (reference sequence). CDR3 length equals 15 residues. The CDR3 region has the DNA TGTGCCAGCAGCTTGGCCTTTGCGGGGAAAGGGGAAGCTTTCTTT. Translated: CASSLAFAGKGEAFF.

This chain uses TRBV5-4 with TRBJ1-4, with D maybe TRBD1 (5 bases). With 0 bases removed from V and 7 bases from J, the gap between germline ends came to 13 bases. The CDR3 extends over 15 amino acids. Germline V gives CDR1 SGHNT, CDR2 YYREEE (reference sequence). The CDR3 nucleotides read TGTGCCAGCAGCTTGGCAGGGAAGGGTGGTGAAAAACTGTTTTTT. Its translation is CASSLAGKGGEKLFF.

The V and J genes are TRBV6-5 and TRBJ1-2, with 7 nucleotides matching TRBD1. Per the germline V gene, CDR1 is MNHEY and CDR2 is SVGAGI. The CDR3 spans 12 residues. V was pared by 6 bases and J by 4 bases, with 2 bases of the junction left unmatched. Here the CDR3 DNA reads TGTGCCAGCAGGGGACAGACCTATGGCTACACCTTC. Residues: CASRGQTYGYTF.

J is TRBJ2-2 and V is TRBV18; possibly TRBD1 for D (6 bases). With 5 bases removed from V and 0 bases from J, the gap between germline ends came to 13 bases. CDR3 size: 16 residues. CDR1 and CDR2 from the germline V gene are KGHSH and LQKENI. CDR3 sequence reads: CASSSQDRANTGELFF. The CDR3 DNA follows: TGTGCCAGCTCATCTCAGGACAGAGCGAACACCGGGGAGCTGTTTTTT.

The gene calls are TRBV25-1 and TRBJ2-5; TRBD1 might be the D (5 bases). Trimming stripped 0 bases from V and 4 bases from J, with 9 bases between. This CDR3 comprises 14 residues. Germline V gene lookup returns CDR1 MGHDK and CDR2 SYGVNS. The CDR3 is CASSEYRGRETQYF. In DNA form, the CDR3 reads TGTGCCAGCAGTGAATATAGGGGTAGAGAGACCCAGTACTTC.

The V and J genes are TRBV12-5 and TRBJ2-2; 7 bases are shared with TRBD2. The J segment lost 6 bases and the V segment lost 0 bases, leaving 7 bases of the junction unmatched. This CDR3 has 16 amino acids. The V gene's germline CDR1 is LGHNT and CDR2 FRNRAP. CDR3 region: CASGLVQRGSAGELFF. CDR3 nucleotide sequence: TGTGCTAGTGGTTTGGTACAGCGGGGTTCGGCCGGGGAGCTGTTTTTT.

This chain joins TRBV28 and TRBJ1-5; possible D gene TRBD1, 6 bases. There are 16 residues in the CDR3. The germline CDR1 and CDR2 sequences are MDHEN and SYDVKM. V dropped 6 bases and J dropped 0 bases, with 15 bases sitting between them. The CDR3, as DNA: TGTGCCAGCAGGGTAGTACAGGGAAATAGCAATCAGCCCCAGCATTTT. Amino acids: CASRVVQGNSNQPQHF.

In this sample, this clone turned up a few times. The rearrangement links TRBV13 to TRBJ2-2; 9 bases agree with TRBD1. Germline CDR1 and CDR2: PRHDT and FYEKMQ (reference sequence). This CDR3 contains 16 residues. V trimming: 3 bases; J trimming: 4 bases; junction bases outside the gene matches: 6. The CDR3 coding sequence is TGTGCCAGCAGCTTCTACAGGGGGCTGAGCACCGGGGAGCTGTTTTTT. This translates into CASSFYRGLSTGELFF.

This chain joins TRBV11-2 and TRBJ1-1; the D is unclear. CDR3 length: 13 residues. Deletions cut 1 base from V and 4 bases from J, with 7 bases between. Germline lookup yields CDR1 SGHAT and CDR2 FQNNGV. For the CDR3, the DNA is TGTGCCAGCAGCTTAGTCTTACTCACTGAAGCTTTCTTT. This codes for CASSLVLLTEAFF.